The T cell receptor (beta chain) under discussion was sequenced for a study of vaccination and CD4 T cells after COVID-19. At the Johns Hopkins FTIC core, DNA taken from cultured CD4+ T cells was sequenced by way of the Oncomine TCR Beta short-read assay. TCRdb called the PCR reads again in MiXCR, with one record for every CDR3 protein. The data hold approximately 13,000 distinct CDR3 sequences, with approximately 52% observed a single time. This clonotype was found a few times. The target antigen is unknown. Germline assignment: CDR1 SEHNR and CDR2 FQNEAQ (reference sequence). The CDR3 consists of 15 residues. The ends were cut back, 0 bases at V and 0 bases at J, with 8 bases in the middle. Sample treatment: roughly 10-day PBMC culture with coronavirus spike peptide pools or control peptides (ViraFEST assay).

The sequence came from a human donor who had recovered from COVID-19. Sequenced: CD4+ T cells from blood, cultured in vitro. This chain connects TRBV7-9 to TRBJ1-1; tentatively, D is TRBD1 (5 bases). CDR3 bases: TGTGCCAGCAGCTTAGCTTCAGGGATGAACACTGAAGCTTTCTTT. Encoded protein: CASSLASGMNTEAFF.